Presented here are 16 T cell receptor beta chains from one specimen sequenced in a study of T-cell reconstitution after alpha-beta-depleted transplantation in children. This sample's TCRbeta library carried unique molecular identifier barcodes. TCRdb analysed the PCR reads with MiXCR anew, one entry per CDR3 protein. The sample consists of 600,000 to 800,000 distinct CDR3 sequences, about an eighth of them appearing once. The source material was PBMCs, sampled before TCRalphabeta/CD19-depleted stem cell transplant. Receptors originate from a girl aged 2-10 years with congenital amegakaryocytic thrombocytopenia, due to receive a stem cell transplant.

This clonotype was recorded at least ten times. The chain is built from TRBV15 and TRBJ2-1; D unresolved. CDR1 is LNHNV, CDR2 YYDKDF, per germline (reference sequence). With 2 bases removed from V and 9 bases from J, the gap between germline ends came to 14 bases. The CDR3 has 14 amino acids. The CDR3 protein is CATSRSKEIGEQFF. In DNA, the CDR3 is TGTGCCACCAGCAGATCGAAAGAGATCGGTGAGCAGTTCTTC.

This clonotype was picked up many times. This chain joins TRBV6-1 and TRBJ2-1; TRBD1 might be the D (5 bases). CDR3 length: 15 residues. Trimming shortened V by 6 bases and J by 0 bases, and 12 bases separated the two germline ends. Germline-derived CDR1 and CDR2 are MNHNS and SASEGT. The CDR3 sequence: CASRFGQSSYNEQFF. The CDR3 DNA reads as TGTGCCAGCAGATTCGGACAAAGCTCCTACAATGAGCAGTTCTTC.

The chain has TRBV7-9 and TRBJ2-7, with 9 positions matching TRBD2. CDR3 length: 16 amino acids. J was trimmed by 3 bases and V by 4 bases; bases with no gene match: 10. Germline V gives CDR1 SEHNR, CDR2 FQNEAQ (reference sequence). The DNA for the CDR3 is TGTGCCAGCAGCTCGCAGCGGGATAGCGGGAGCTACGAGCAGTACTTC. It codes for CASSSQRDSGSYEQYF. Looking up the rest from reference TRBV7-9 and TRBJ2-7 gives the full variable domain: DTGVSQNPRHKITKRGQNVTFRCDPISEHNRLYWYRQTLGQGPEFLTYFQNEAQLEKSRLLSDRFSAERPKGSFSTLEIQRTEQGDSAMYLCASSSQRDSGSYEQYFGPGTRLTVT.

In this sample, this clonotype turned up many times. V usage is TRBV27 and J usage is TRBJ1-1; D unclear. Germline loops: CDR1 MNHEY, CDR2 SMNVEV (reference sequence). This CDR3 contains 14 residues. Trimming left V 5 bases short and J 3 bases short, with 13 bases between. The CDR3 region is CASSRAGRDTEAFF. CDR3 bases: TGTGCCAGCAGTAGGGCTGGGAGGGACACTGAAGCTTTCTTT.

The gene calls are TRBV2 and TRBJ2-2, with D possibly being TRBD1 (6 bases). CDR1 and CDR2 from the germline V gene are SNHLY and FYNNEI. The CDR3 runs 18 residues. V gave up 11 bases and J gave up 7 bases, with 32 bases separating them. CDR3 in DNA: TGTGCCTTCAGTTTGTCGAGGGGGATCGGTCAGCGCGTCGGGGAGCTGTTTTTT. Protein: CAFSLSRGIGQRVGELFF. Drawing the rest from reference TRBV2 and TRBJ2-2, the complete variable domain is EPEVTQTPSHQVTQMGQEVILRCVPISNHLYFYWYRQILGQKVEFLVSFYNNEISEKSEIFDDQFSVERPDGSNFTLKIRSTKLEDSAMYFCAFSLSRGIGQRVGELFFGEGSRLTVL.

The table lists this clonotype with many counts. This chain links TRBV20-1 with TRBJ2-7; 7 positions agree with TRBD1. In germline, CDR1 is DFQATT, CDR2 SNEGSKA (reference sequence). The CDR3 totals 13 residues. J was trimmed by 3 bases and V by 5 bases; bases with no gene match: 7. The CDR3 loop reads CSARTGVVYEQYF. The CDR3 region has the DNA TGCAGTGCTCGGACAGGAGTCGTCTACGAGCAGTACTTC.

This clonotype was recorded many times. The chain combines TRBV29-1 with TRBJ2-3, with D perhaps matching TRBD2 (5 bases). V was cut by 6 bases and J by 2 bases, with 12 bases left in between. Germline V CDR1 and CDR2: SQVTM, ANQGSEA. The CDR3 has 13 residues. The CDR3 sequence is CSVGGLNTDTQYF. CDR3 nucleotide sequence: TGCAGCGTCGGCGGGCTCAACACAGATACGCAGTATTTT.

This clonotype occurred many times. The chain couples TRBV27 to TRBJ2-1; D remains unclear. The length of the CDR3 is 16 residues. Between the trimmed V and J ends, which lost 3 bases and 4 bases, there was a span of 16 bases. Germline CDR1 MNHEY, CDR2 SMNVEV (reference sequence). CDR3: CASSLLRSEGYNEQFF. The CDR3 coding sequence is TGTGCCAGCAGTTTGCTCCGCAGCGAAGGTTACAATGAGCAGTTCTTC.

The gene calls are TRBV5-1 and TRBJ2-7; D is ambiguous. The CDR3 runs 15 residues. The germline gives CDR1 SGHRS, CDR2 YFSETQ. The V gene lost 5 bases and the J gene lost 0 bases, with 15 bases spanning the gap. In nucleotides, the CDR3 is TGCGCCAGCAGAGGGCTCAGCGAGAGCTCCTACGAGCAGTACTTC. It translates to CASRGLSESSYEQYF. Variable domain in full (rest from reference TRBV5-1 and TRBJ2-7): KAGVTQTPRYLIKTRGQQVTLSCSPISGHRSVSWYQQTPGQGLQFLFEYFSETQRNKGNFPGRFSGRQFSNSRSEMNVSTLELGDSALYLCASRGLSESSYEQYFGPGTRLTVT.

This clonotype was counted only a few times. The chain couples TRBV14 to TRBJ1-1; 10 nucleotides agree with TRBD1. The CDR3 totals 13 residues. V shed 4 bases and J 8 bases; nucleotides not matched to a gene: 4. The germline gives CDR1 SGHDN, CDR2 FVKESK. The CDR3 region is CASSRDRGEEAFF. CDR3 in DNA: TGTGCCAGCAGCCGGGACAGGGGCGAGGAAGCTTTCTTT.

This chain links TRBV4-1 with TRBJ2-5, with D tentatively TRBD2 (5 bases). V lost 1 base and J lost 4, with 10 bases in between. The germline CDR1 and CDR2 sequences are MGHRA and YSYEKL. This CDR3 has 14 amino acids. The CDR3 is CASSQGNGLETQYF. For the CDR3, the DNA is TGCGCCAGCAGCCAAGGGAACGGACTAGAGACCCAGTACTTC.

The V gene is TRBV5-1, the J gene TRBJ2-4, with a possible D match to TRBD1 (5 bases). Trimming removed 0 bases from V and 0 bases from J, with 16 bases in between. The CDR3 length is 18 residues. Germline V gene data show CDR1 as SGHRS and CDR2 as YFSETQ. Here the CDR3 DNA reads TGCGCCAGCAGCTTGGATCTCTTGCAGGGAATAGCCAAAAACATTCAGTACTTC. It specifies CASSLDLLQGIAKNIQYF.

This clonotype was observed a handful of times. The chain carries TRBV6-5 and TRBJ2-7; D gene uncertain. Germline CDR1 reads MNHEY; CDR2 reads SVGAGI. This CDR3 is 16 amino acids long. Trimming shortened V by 0 bases and J by 3 bases, and 15 bases separated the two germline ends. CDR3 loop: CASSYSEATGFYEQYF. The CDR3 bases are TGTGCCAGCAGTTACTCGGAAGCTACCGGTTTCTACGAGCAGTACTTC.

This clonotype has a count of ten or more. The chain joins TRBV20-1 to TRBJ2-6; D is ambiguous. This CDR3 is 14 amino acids long. Deletions cut 6 bases from V and 0 bases from J, with 9 bases between. Germline V gives CDR1 DFQATT, CDR2 SNEGSKA (reference sequence). CDR3 coding DNA: TGCAGTGCCCCCGGTAGCTCTGGGGCCAACGTCCTGACTTTC. This gives the protein CSAPGSSGANVLTF.

This clonotype was found many times. The chain combines TRBV7-2 with TRBJ1-6; D remains unclear. Between the trimmed V and J ends, which lost 2 bases and 0 bases, there was a span of 11 bases. The CDR3 covers 17 residues. Per the germline V gene, CDR1 is SGHTA and CDR2 is FQGNSA. The CDR3 sequence is CASSLQKESSYNSPLHF. CDR3 DNA sequence: TGTGCCAGCAGCTTACAAAAAGAGAGCTCCTATAATTCACCCCTCCACTTT.

This clonotype was detected many times. The gene calls are TRBV5-1 and TRBJ2-1, with 10 bases matching TRBD2. The CDR3 length is 16 residues. Per germline, CDR1 SGHRS and CDR2 YFSETQ. The V gene end was trimmed by 4 bases and the J gene end by 5 bases; junction bases not matched to a gene: 9. CDR3 protein: CASSIAGTSANNEQFF. The CDR3 nucleotides are TGCGCCAGCAGCATTGCCGGGACTAGCGCTAACAATGAGCAGTTCTTC.